This record covers a single T cell receptor (beta chain). Original analysis: Reference gene primer amplification yielded estimated nucleated cell counts. Data came from immunoSEQ multiplex PCR; TCRdb stores just in-frame clones and leaves some out. Clone size and V and J calls were adopted from that table, with D and trimming inferred from the DNA. The sample has about 190,000 clones, more than 75% seen once. This specimen comes from a study of blood T cell repertoires in COVID-19. About the research overall: Acute-phase and convalescent COVID-19 samples originated in the United States, Italy and Spain. Nucleic acid was either cDNA or gDNA, and it came from T cells, B-cell-depleted T cells, or PBMCs.

V dropped 0 bases and J dropped 2 bases, with 11 bases sitting between them. From germline, CDR1 is GTSNPN and CDR2 SVGIG (reference sequence). The CDR3 runs to 15 residues. The chain combines TRBV30 with TRBJ1-3; possibly TRBD1 for D (5 bases). The clonotype comes from a human donor in a cohort sampled during active COVID-19. The sequencing sample was made of peripheral blood. DNA for the CDR3: TGTGCCTGGAGTGTCACCGGCAGGGCTGGAAACACCATATATTTT. This gives the protein CAWSVTGRAGNTIYF.